This paragraph reports one T cell receptor beta chain. Different DNA sequences within this sample yield the same CDR3. TCRdb keeps only in-frame clones here, not all; method: immunoSEQ multiplex PCR. This sample carries millions of clones, approximately 92% of them seen once, and the ten largest clones take 0.14%. Germline V gene lookup returns CDR1 KGHSH and CDR2 LQKENI. The V gene lost 3 bases and the J gene lost 1 base, with 7 bases spanning the gap. The CDR3 consists of 13 residues. This sample stems from a study of shared clonotypes between healthy human individuals. This sequence originates from a man aged 18 to 29 in good health. The chain recombines TRBV18 with TRBJ2-7; perhaps D is TRBD1 or TRBD2 (5 bases each). Sequences were obtained from naive CD4+ T cells sorted from blood. Subset defined: CD45RA+ positively selected. CDR3 region: CASSPRGSYEQYF. For the CDR3, the DNA is TGTGCCAGCTCACCGAGGGGTTCCTACGAGCAGTACTTC.